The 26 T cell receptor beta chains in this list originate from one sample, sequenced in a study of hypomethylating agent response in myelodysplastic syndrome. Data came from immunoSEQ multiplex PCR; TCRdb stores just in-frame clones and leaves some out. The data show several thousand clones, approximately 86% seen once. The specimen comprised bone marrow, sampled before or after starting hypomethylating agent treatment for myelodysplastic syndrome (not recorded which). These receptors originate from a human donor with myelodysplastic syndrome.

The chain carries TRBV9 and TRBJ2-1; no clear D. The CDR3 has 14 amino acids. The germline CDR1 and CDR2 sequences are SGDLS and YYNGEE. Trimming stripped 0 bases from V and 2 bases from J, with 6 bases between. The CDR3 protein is CASSVGRAYNEQFF. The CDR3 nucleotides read TGTGCCAGCAGCGTAGGACGGGCCTACAATGAGCAGTTCTTC.

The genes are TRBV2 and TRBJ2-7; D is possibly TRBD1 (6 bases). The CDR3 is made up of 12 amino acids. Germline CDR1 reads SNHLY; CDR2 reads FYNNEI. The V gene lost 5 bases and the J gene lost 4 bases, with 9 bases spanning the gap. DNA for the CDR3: TGTGCCAGCAGTCCCAGGGGATACGAGCAGTACTTC. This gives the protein CASSPRGYEQYF.

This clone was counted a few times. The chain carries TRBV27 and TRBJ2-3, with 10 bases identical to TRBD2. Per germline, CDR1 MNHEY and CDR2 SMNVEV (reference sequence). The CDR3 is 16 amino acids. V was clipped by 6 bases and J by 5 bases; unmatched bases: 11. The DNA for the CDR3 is TGTGCCAGCAGGCCCCGAGGGGAGCGGGAGGGAGATACGCAGTATTTT. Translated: CASRPRGEREGDTQYF.

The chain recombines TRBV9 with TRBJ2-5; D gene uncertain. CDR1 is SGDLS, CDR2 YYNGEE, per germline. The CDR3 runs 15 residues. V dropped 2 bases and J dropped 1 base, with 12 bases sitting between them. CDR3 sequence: CASSVLVGPQETQYF. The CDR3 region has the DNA TGTGCCAGCAGCGTGCTAGTCGGACCCCAAGAGACCCAGTACTTC. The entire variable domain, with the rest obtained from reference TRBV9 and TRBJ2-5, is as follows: DSGVTQTPKHLITATGQRVTLRCSPRSGDLSVYWYQQSLDQGLQFLIQYYNGEERAKGNILERFSAQQFPDLHSELNLSSLELGDSALYFCASSVLVGPQETQYFGPGTRLLVL.

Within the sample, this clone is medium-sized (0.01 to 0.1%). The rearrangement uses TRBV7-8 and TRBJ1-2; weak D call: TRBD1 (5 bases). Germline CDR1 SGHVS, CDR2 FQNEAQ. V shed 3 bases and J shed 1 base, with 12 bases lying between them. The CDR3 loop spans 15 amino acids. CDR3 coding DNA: TGTGCCAGCAGCTTCAGACAGAACGTTAACTATGGCTACACCTTC. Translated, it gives CASSFRQNVNYGYTF. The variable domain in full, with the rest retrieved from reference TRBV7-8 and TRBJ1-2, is GAGVSQSPRYKVAKRGQDVALRCDPISGHVSLFWYQQALGQGPEFLTYFQNEAQLDKSGLPSDRFFAERPEGSVSTLKIQRTQQEDSAVYLCASSFRQNVNYGYTFGSGTRLTVV.

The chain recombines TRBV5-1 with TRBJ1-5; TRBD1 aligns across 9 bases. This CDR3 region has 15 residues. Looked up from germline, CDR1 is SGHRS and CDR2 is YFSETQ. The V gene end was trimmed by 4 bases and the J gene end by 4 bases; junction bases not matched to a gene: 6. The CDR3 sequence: CASSPGQGGNQPQHF. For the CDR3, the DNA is TGCGCCAGCAGCCCGGGACAGGGAGGGAATCAGCCCCAGCATTTT.

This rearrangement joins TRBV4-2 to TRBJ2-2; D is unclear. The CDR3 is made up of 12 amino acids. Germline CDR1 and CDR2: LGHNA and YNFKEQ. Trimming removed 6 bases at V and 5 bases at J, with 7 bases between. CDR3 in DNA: TGTGCCAGCAGTATCAGTACCGGGGAGCTGTTTTTT. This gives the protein CASSISTGELFF.

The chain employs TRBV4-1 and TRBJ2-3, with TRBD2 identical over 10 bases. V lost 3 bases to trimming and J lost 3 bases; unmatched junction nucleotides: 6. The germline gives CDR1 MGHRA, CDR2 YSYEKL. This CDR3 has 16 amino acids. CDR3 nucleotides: TGCGCCAGCAGCCACCCCGAACTAGCGGGAACAGATACGCAGTATTTT. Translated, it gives CASSHPELAGTDTQYF.

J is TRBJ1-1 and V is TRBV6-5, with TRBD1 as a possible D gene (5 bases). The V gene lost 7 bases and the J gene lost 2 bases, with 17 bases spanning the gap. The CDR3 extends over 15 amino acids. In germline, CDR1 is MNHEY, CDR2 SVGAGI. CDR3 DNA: TGTGCCAGCAAAACCAGGGTTTCGGCAAACACTGAAGCTTTCTTT. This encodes CASKTRVSANTEAFF.

The CDR3: CASSRNSGLETQYF. CDR3 sequence (DNA): TGTGCCAGCAGCAGAAATTCAGGGTTAGAGACCCAGTACTTC. V is TRBV2 and J is TRBJ2-5, with a possible D match to TRBD1 (5 bases). The CDR3 spans 14 residues. CDR1 SNHLY and CDR2 FYNNEI come from the germline V gene. Trimming left V 6 bases short and J 4 bases short, with 15 bases between.

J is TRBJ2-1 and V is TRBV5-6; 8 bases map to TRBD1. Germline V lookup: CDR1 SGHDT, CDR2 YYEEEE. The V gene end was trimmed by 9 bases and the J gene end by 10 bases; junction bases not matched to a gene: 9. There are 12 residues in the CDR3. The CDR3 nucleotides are TGTGCCACTCACAGGGGGATAGGAGAGCAGTTCTTC. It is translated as CATHRGIGEQFF.

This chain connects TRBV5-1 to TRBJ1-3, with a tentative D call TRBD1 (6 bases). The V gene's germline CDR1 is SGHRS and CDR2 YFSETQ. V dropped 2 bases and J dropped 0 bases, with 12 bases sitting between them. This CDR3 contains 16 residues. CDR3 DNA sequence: TGCGCCAGCAGCTTAGGGGGTTTATACTCTGGAAACACCATATATTTT. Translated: CASSLGGLYSGNTIYF.

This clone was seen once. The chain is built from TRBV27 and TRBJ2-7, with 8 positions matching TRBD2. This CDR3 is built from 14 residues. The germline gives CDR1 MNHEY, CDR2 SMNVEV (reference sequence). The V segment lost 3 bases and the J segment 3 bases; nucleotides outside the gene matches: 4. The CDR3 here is CASSFDGGGYEQYF. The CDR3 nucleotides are TGTGCCAGCAGTTTCGACGGGGGGGGCTACGAGCAGTACTTC.

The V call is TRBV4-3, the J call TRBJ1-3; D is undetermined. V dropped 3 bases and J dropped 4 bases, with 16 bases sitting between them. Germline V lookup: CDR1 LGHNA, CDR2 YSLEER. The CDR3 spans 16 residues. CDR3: CASSHLPGTLGNTIYF. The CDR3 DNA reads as TGCGCCAGCAGCCATCTTCCGGGAACCCTCGGAAACACCATATATTTT.

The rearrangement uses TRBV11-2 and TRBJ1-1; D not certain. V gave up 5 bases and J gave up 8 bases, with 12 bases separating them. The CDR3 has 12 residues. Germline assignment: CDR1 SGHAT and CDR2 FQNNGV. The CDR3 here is CASSLRFTEAFF. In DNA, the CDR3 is TGTGCCAGCAGCCTCAGATTTACGGAAGCTTTCTTT.

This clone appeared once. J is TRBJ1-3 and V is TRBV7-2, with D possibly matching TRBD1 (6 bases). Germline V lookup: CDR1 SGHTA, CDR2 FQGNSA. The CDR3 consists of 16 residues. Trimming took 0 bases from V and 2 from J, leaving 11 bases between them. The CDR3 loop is CASSLATTGAGNTIYF. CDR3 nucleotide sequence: TGTGCCAGCAGCTTAGCGACGACAGGAGCTGGAAACACCATATATTTT.

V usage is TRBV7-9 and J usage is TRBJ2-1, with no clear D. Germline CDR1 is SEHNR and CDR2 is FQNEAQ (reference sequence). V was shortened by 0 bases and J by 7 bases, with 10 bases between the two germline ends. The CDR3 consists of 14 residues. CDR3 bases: TGTGCCAGCAGCTTAGCAGGAGTTTGGAATGAGCAGTTCTTC. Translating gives CASSLAGVWNEQFF.

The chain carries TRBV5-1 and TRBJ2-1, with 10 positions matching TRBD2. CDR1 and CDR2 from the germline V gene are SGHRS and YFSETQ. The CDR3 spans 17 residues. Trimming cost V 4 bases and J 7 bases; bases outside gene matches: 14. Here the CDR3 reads CASSLGLANLEGNEQFF. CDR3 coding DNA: TGCGCCAGCAGCCTGGGACTAGCGAATCTAGAAGGAAATGAGCAGTTCTTC.

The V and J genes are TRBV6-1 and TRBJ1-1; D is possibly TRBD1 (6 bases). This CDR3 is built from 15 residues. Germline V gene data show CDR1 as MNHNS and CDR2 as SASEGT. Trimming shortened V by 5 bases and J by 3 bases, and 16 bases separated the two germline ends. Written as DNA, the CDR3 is TGTGCCAGCAGTTCGAAGGGGGGACTCGACACTGAAGCTTTCTTT. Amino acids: CASSSKGGLDTEAFF.

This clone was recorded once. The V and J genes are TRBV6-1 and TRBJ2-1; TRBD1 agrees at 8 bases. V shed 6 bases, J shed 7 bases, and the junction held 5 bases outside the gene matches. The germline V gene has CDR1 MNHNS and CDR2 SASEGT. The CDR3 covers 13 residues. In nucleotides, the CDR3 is TGTGCCAGCAGCGTGACAGGGGAAAATGAGCAGTTCTTC. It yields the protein CASSVTGENEQFF.

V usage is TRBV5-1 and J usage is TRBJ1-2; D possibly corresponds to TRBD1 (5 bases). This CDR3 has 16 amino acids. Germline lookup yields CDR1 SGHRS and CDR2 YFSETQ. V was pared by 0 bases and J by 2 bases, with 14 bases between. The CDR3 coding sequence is TGCGCCAGCAGCTTGGAGGCGACAGTGCGGAACTATGGCTACACCTTC. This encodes CASSLEATVRNYGYTF.

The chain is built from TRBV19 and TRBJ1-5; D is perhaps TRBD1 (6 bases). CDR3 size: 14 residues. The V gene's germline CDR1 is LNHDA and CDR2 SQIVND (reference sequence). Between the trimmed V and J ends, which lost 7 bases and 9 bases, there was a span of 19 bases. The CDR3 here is CASITTGSGRPQHF. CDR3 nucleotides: TGTGCCAGTATTACCACAGGGTCGGGAAGGCCCCAGCATTTT.

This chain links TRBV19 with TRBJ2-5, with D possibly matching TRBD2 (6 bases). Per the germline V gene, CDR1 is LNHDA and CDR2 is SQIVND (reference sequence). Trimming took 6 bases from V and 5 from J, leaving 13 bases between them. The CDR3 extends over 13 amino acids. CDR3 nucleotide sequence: TGTGCCAGTAGCCTACTAGCCGGGGAGACCCAGTACTTC. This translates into CASSLLAGETQYF.

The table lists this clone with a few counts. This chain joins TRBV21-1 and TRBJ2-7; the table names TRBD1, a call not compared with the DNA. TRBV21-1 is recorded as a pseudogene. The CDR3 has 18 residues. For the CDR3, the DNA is TGTGCCAGCAGCAAAGAATCCAGGGGTCGGTCGAGCTCCTACGAGCAGTACTTC. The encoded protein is CASSKESRGRSSSYEQYF.

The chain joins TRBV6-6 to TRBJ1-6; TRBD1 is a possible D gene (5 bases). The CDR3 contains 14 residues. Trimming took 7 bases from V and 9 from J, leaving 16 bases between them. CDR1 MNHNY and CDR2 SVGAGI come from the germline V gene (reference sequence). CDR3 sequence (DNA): TGTGCCAGCACTCAGGCCGGGGCCGGTTCACCCCTCCACTTT. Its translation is CASTQAGAGSPLHF.

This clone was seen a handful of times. The CDR3 loop is CASSPPQYEQYF. In nucleotides, the CDR3 is TGTGCCAGCAGTCCTCCTCAATACGAGCAGTACTTC. J is TRBJ2-7 and V is TRBV28; D gene unclear. V was pared by 5 bases and J by 4 bases, with 9 bases between. The CDR3 is 12 amino acids. Germline V gene data show CDR1 as MDHEN and CDR2 as SYDVKM. Looking up the rest from reference TRBV28 and TRBJ2-7 gives the full variable domain: DVKVTQSSRYLVKRTGEKVFLECVQDMDHENMFWYRQDPGLGLRLIYFSYDVKMKEKGDIPEGYSVSREKKERFSLILESASTNQTSMYLCASSPPQYEQYFGPGTRLTVT.